The clone carrying this TCR beta chain was counted once. This CDR3 is built from 17 residues. V shed 0 bases, J shed 1 base, and the junction held 5 bases outside the gene matches. In germline, CDR1 is MDHEN, CDR2 SYDVKM. The sample comes from a study of immune evolution from preneoplasia to lung adenocarcinoma. Method: immunoSEQ multiplex PCR; TCRdb's copy keeps in-frame clones and lacks some. The sample carries roughly 3,000 clones, 65% to 80% recorded once. The receptor comes from a person aged 70 to 85 with lung adenocarcinoma. V and J are TRBV28 and TRBJ2-2; the match to TRBD2 covers 7 bases. The sample was FFPE atypical adenomatous hyperplasia tissue from the lung. Indicated subset: atypical adenomatous hyperplasia (AAH), lung preneoplasia. CDR3 region: CASSLWGREGNTGELFF. The CDR3 DNA sequence: TGTGCCAGCAGTTTATGGGGTAGGGAGGGGAACACCGGGGAGCTGTTTTTT.